This T cell receptor (beta chain) was sequenced for a study of blood T cell repertoires in COVID-19. About the study: Samples came from the United States, Italy and Spain, spanning acute and convalescent COVID-19. T cells, B-cell-depleted T cells, or PBMCs provided the cDNA or gDNA that served as material.

CDR3 length: 19 amino acids. The germline V gene encodes CDR1 LNHDA and CDR2 SQIVND (reference sequence). V lost 6 bases, J lost 0 bases, and 24 bases lay in between. Authors' data handling: Reference gene primer amplification yielded estimated nucleated cell counts. Method: immunoSEQ multiplex PCR; TCRdb's copy keeps in-frame clones and lacks some. The V and J calls and clone size come from that table; D and trimming were worked out from the DNA. The profile covers 55,000 to 75,000 clones, with around 91% appearing a single time and 8.5% taken by the ten largest. The sample comprised peripheral blood. The V call is TRBV19, the J call TRBJ1-5; D is possibly TRBD1 (5 bases). This clonotype was sampled from a human donor in a cohort sampled during active COVID-19. The CDR3 spells CASSHDRKSAYYSNQPQHF. CDR3 in DNA: TGTGCCAGTAGCCATGACAGAAAATCAGCCTACTATAGCAATCAGCCCCAGCATTTT.